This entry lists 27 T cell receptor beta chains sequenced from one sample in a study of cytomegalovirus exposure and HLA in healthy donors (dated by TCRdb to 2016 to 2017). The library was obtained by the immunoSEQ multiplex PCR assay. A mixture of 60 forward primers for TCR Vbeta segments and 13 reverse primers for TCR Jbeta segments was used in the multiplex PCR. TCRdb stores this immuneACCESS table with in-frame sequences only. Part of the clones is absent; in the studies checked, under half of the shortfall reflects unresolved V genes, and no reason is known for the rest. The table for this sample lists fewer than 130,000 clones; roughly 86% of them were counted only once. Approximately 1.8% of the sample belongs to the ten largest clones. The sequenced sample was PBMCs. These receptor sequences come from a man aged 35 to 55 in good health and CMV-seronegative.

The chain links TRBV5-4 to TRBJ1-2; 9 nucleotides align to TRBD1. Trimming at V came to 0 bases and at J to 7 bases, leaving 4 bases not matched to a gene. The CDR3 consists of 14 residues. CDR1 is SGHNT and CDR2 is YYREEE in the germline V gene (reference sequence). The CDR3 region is CASSLVGTGFGYTF. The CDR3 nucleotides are TGTGCCAGCAGCTTGGTAGGGACAGGGTTTGGCTACACCTTC. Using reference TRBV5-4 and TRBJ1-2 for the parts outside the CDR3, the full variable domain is ETGVTQSPTHLIKTRGQQVTLRCSSQSGHNTVSWYQQALGQGPQFIFQYYREEENGRGNFPPRFSGLQFPNYSSELNVNALELDDSALYLCASSLVGTGFGYTFGSGTRLTVV.

CDR3 sequence (DNA): TGTGCCATCAGGGCAGACTTTAATTCACCCCTCCACTTT. It yields the protein CAIRADFNSPLHF. The chain recombines TRBV10-3 with TRBJ1-6, with D hard to call. The V and J ends lost 6 bases and 6 bases respectively, with 9 bases between them. Germline loops: CDR1 ENHRY, CDR2 SYGVKD. The length of the CDR3 is 13 residues.

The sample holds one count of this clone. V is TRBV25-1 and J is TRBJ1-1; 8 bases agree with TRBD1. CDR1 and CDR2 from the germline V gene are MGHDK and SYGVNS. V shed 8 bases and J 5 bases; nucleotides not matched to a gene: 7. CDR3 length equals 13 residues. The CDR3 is CASAGTGFTEAFF. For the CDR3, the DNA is TGTGCCAGCGCCGGGACAGGCTTTACTGAAGCTTTCTTT.

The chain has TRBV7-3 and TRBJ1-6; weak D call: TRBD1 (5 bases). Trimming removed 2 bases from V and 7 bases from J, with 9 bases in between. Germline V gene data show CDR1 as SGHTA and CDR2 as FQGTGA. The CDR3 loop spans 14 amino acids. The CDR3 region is CASSLQGSNSPLHF. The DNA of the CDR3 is TGTGCCAGCAGCTTACAGGGCTCGAATTCACCCCTCCACTTT.

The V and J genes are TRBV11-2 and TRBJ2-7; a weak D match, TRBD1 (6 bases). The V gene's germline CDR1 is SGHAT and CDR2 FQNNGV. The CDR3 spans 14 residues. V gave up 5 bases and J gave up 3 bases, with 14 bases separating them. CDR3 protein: CASSPAWTVYEQYF. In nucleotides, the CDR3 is TGTGCCAGCAGCCCCGCTTGGACAGTCTACGAGCAGTACTTC.

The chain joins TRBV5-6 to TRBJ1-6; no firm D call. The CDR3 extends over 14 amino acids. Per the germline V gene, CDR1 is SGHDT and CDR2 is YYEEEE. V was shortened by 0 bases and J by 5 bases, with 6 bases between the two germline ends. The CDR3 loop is CASSLGLDNSPLHF. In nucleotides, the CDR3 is TGTGCCAGCAGCTTGGGTTTAGATAATTCACCCCTCCACTTT.

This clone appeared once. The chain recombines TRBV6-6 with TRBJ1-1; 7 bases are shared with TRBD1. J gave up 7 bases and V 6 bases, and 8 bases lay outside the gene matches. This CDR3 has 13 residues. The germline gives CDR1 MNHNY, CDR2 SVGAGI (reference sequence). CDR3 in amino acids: CASRIAGTVEAFF. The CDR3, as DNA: TGTGCCAGCAGAATTGCCGGGACAGTTGAAGCTTTCTTT.

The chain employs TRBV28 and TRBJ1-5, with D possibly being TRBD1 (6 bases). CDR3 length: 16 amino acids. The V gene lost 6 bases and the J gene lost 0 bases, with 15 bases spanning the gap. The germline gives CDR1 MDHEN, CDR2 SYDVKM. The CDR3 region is CASRVTGQHSNQPQHF. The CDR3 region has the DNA TGTGCCAGCAGGGTGACAGGTCAACATAGCAATCAGCCCCAGCATTTT.

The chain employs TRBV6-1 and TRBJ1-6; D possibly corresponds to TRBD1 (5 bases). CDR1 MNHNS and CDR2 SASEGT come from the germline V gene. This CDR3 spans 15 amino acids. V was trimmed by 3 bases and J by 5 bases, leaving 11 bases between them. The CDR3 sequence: CASSDLGAHNSPLHF. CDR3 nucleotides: TGTGCCAGCAGTGACTTAGGGGCGCATAATTCACCCCTCCACTTT.

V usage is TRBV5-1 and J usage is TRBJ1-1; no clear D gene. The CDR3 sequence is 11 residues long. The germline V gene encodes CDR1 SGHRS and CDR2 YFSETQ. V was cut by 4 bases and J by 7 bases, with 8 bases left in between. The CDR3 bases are TGCGCCAGCAGCATGCGGGGTGAAGCTTTCTTT. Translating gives CASSMRGEAFF. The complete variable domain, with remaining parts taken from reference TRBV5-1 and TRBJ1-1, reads KAGVTQTPRYLIKTRGQQVTLSCSPISGHRSVSWYQQTPGQGLQFLFEYFSETQRNKGNFPGRFSGRQFSNSRSEMNVSTLELGDSALYLCASSMRGEAFFGQGTRLTVV.

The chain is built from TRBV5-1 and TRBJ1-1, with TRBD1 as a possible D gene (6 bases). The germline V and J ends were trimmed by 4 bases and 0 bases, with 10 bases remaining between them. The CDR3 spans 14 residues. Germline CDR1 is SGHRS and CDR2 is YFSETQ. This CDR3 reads CASSRTVMNTEAFF. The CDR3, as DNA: TGCGCCAGCAGCCGGACAGTCATGAACACTGAAGCTTTCTTT.

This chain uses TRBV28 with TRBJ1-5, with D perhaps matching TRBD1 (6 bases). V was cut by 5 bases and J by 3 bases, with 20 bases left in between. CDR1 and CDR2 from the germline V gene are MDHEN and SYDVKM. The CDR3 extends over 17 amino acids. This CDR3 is CASSPTVGQTFNQPQHF. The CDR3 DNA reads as TGTGCCAGCAGTCCGACTGTAGGACAGACCTTCAATCAGCCCCAGCATTTT.

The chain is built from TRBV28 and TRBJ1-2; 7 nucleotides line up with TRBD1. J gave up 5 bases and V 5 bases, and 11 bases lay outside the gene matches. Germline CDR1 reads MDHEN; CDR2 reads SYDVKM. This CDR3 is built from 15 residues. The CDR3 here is CASSPPRDRWYGYTF. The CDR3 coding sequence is TGTGCCAGCAGTCCGCCCCGGGACAGATGGTATGGCTACACCTTC.

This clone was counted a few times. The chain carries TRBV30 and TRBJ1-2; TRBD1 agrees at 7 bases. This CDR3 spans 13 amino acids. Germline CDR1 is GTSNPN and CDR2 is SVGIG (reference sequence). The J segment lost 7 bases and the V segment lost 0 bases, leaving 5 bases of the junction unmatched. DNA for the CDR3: TGTGCCTGGAGTGTACAGGGGCGAGGTGGCTACACCTTC. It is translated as CAWSVQGRGGYTF. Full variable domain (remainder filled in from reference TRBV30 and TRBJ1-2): SQTIHQWPATLVQPVGSPLSLECTVEGTSNPNLYWYRQAAGRGLQLLFYSVGIGQISSEVPQNLSASRPQDRQFILSSKKLLLSDSGFYLCAWSVQGRGGYTFGSGTRLTVV.

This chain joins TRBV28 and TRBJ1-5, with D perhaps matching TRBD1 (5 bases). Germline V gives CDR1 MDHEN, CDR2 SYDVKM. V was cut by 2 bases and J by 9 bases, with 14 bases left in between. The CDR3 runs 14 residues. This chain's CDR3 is CASSLARLGRPQHF. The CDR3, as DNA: TGTGCCAGCAGTTTAGCTAGACTGGGGCGGCCCCAGCATTTT.

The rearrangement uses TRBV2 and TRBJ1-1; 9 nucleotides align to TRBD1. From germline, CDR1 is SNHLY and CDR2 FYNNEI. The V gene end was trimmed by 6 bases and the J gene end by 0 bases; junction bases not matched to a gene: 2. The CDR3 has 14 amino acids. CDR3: CASRNRGLNTEAFF. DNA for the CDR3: TGTGCCAGCAGGAACAGGGGGCTGAACACTGAAGCTTTCTTT. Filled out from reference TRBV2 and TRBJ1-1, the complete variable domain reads EPEVTQTPSHQVTQMGQEVILRCVPISNHLYFYWYRQILGQKVEFLVSFYNNEISEKSEIFDDQFSVERPDGSNFTLKIRSTKLEDSAMYFCASRNRGLNTEAFFGQGTRLTVV.

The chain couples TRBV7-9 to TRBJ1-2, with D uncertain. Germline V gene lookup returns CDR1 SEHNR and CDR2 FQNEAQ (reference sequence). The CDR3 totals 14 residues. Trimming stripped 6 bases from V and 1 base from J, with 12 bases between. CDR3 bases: TGTGCCAGCAGACTATCCGGCCTTAACTATGGCTACACCTTC. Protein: CASRLSGLNYGYTF.

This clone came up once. The CDR3 nucleotides read TGTGCCAGCAGCCAAGGAAGTCGGGGCACAGATACGCAGTATTTT. As protein: CASSQGSRGTDTQYF. The chain links TRBV4-2 to TRBJ2-3; no clear D. V dropped 1 base and J dropped 1 base, with 9 bases sitting between them. From germline, CDR1 is LGHNA and CDR2 YNFKEQ. This CDR3 is built from 15 residues.

The CDR3 reads CASSGRSKLAKNIQYF. For the CDR3, the DNA is TGTGCCAGCAGTGGACGGAGTAAACTAGCCAAAAACATTCAGTACTTC. This chain links TRBV25-1 with TRBJ2-4, with D unclear. V was shortened by 4 bases and J by 0 bases, with 13 bases between the two germline ends. The V gene's germline CDR1 is MGHDK and CDR2 SYGVNS. The CDR3 is 16 amino acids. Full variable domain (outside the CDR3, taken from reference TRBV25-1 and TRBJ2-4): EADIYQTPRYLVIGTGKKITLECSQTMGHDKMYWYQQDPGMELHLIHYSYGVNSTEKGDLSSESTVSRIRTEHFPLTLESARPSHTSQYLCASSGRSKLAKNIQYFGAGTRLSVL.

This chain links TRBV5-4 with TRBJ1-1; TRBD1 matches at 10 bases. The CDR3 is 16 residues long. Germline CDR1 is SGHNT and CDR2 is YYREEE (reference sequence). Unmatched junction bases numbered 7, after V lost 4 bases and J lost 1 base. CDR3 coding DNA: TGTGCCAGCAGCCAGGGACAGGGGCGCCGGAACACTGAAGCTTTCTTT. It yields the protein CASSQGQGRRNTEAFF.

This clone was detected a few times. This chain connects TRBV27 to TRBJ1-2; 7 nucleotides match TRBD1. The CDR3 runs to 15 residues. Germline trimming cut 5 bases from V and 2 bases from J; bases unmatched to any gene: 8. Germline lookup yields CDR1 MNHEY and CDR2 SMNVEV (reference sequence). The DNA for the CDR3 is TGTGCCAGCAGTCCGCGACAGGGTTTAAACTATGGCTACACCTTC. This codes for CASSPRQGLNYGYTF.

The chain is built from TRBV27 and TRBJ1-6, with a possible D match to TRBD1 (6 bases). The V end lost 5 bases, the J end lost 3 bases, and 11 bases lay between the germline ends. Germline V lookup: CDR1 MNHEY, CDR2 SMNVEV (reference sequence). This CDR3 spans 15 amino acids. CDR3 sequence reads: CASSTGQIYNSPLHF. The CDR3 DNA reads TGTGCCAGCAGTACCGGACAGATCTATAATTCACCCCTCCACTTT.

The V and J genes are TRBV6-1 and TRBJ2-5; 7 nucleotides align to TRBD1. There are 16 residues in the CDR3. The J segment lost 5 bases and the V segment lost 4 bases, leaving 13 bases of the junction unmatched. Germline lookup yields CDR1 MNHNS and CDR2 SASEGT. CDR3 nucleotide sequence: TGTGCCAGCAGTGTCCGACAGGGCGGAGGAATGGAGACCCAGTACTTC. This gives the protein CASSVRQGGGMETQYF.

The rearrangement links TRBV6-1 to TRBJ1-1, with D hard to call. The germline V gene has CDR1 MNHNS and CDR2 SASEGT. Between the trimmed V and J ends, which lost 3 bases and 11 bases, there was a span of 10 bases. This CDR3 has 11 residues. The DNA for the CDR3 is TGTGCCAGCAGTGAGACATATGTGGCTTTCTTT. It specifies CASSETYVAFF.

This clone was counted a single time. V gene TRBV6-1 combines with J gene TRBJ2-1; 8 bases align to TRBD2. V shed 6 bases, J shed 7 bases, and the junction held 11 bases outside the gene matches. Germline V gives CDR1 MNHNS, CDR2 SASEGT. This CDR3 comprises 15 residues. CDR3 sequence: CASSAPGGARNEQFF. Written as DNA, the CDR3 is TGTGCCAGCAGCGCCCCGGGAGGGGCGAGAAATGAGCAGTTCTTC.

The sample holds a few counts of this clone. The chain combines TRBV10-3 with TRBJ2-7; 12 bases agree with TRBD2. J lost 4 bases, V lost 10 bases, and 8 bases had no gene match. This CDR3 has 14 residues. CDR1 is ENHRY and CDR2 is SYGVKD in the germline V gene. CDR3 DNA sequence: TGTGCCACCTGTAGACTAGCGGGGGATTACGAGCAGTACTTC. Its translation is CATCRLAGDYEQYF.

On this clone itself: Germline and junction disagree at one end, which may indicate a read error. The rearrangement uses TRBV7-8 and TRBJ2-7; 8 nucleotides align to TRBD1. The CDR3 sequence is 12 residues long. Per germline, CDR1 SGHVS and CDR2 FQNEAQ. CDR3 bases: TGTGCCAGCAGCTTAGCACAGGGGGTGACTACCTTC. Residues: CASSLAQGVTTF.